Below, one T cell receptor (beta chain) is given with its context. This record comes from a study of shared T cell receptors in the human thymus. With 4 bases removed from V and 2 bases from J, the gap between germline ends came to 12 bases. The CDR3 has 15 residues. The germline gives CDR1 SGHRS, CDR2 YFSETQ. TCRdb's table, derived via immunoSEQ multiplex PCR, lists solely in-frame clones and lacks some. Among some 700,000 clones listed, 70% to 90% were seen once. The same sample was also studied in work on human thymus T cells. That study adds: From resections taken during corrective heart surgery, the thymus tissue was obtained. Thymic and blood repertoires seemed to favor certain V and J genes. Thymic repertoires from unrelated individuals overlapped highly, related research reported.

The chain carries TRBV5-1 and TRBJ2-2; tentative D call: TRBD2 (6 bases). The receptor comes from a girl less than two years old with a congenital heart defect. Sequenced: thymocytes. CDR3 in DNA: TGCGCCAGCAGCAGGAGGGCAGACAACACCGGGGAGCTGTTTTTT. Amino acid sequence: CASSRRADNTGELFF.